Following are 5 T cell receptor beta chains from one sample sequenced in a study of T-cell reconstitution after alpha-beta-depleted transplantation in children. Unique molecular identifiers were incorporated into the prepared TCRbeta library. From the PCR reads, TCRdb called clonotypes with MiXCR, one entry per CDR3 protein. The table lists around 440,000 distinct CDR3 sequences, 8% to 11% of them singletons. Sequenced here: PBMCs, sampled before TCRalphabeta/CD19-depleted stem cell transplant. The receptor set was obtained from a child under 10 years old with inherited bone marrow failure, due to receive a stem cell transplant.

This clonotype was recorded many times. V and J are TRBV20-1 and TRBJ1-6; D not certain. V dropped 4 bases and J dropped 7 bases, with 11 bases sitting between them. Germline CDR1 reads DFQATT; CDR2 reads SNEGSKA (reference sequence). The CDR3 consists of 13 residues. In DNA form, the CDR3 reads TGCAGTGCTACATCGGCGCGGAATTCACCCCTCCACTTT. It is translated as CSATSARNSPLHF.

This clonotype has at least ten counts. The CDR3 loop is CASSMGRDSEQFF. In DNA form, the CDR3 reads TGTGCCAGCAGTATGGGCCGGGACTCTGAGCAGTTCTTC. This rearrangement joins TRBV12-3 or TRBV12-4 to TRBJ2-1; a weak D match, TRBD2 (6 bases). This CDR3 spans 13 amino acids. Trimming pared 5 bases from V and 9 bases from J, leaving 14 bases between.

Ten or more counts support this clonotype. The chain couples TRBV12-3 or TRBV12-4 to TRBJ2-7; no clear D gene. The CDR3 is 13 amino acids. Deletions cut 1 base from V and 7 bases from J, with 11 bases between. The CDR3 DNA reads as TGTGCCAGCAGTTTAGGTTCGATTGGGGAGCAGTACTTC. It encodes CASSLGSIGEQYF.

This clonotype was detected many times. The CDR3 DNA sequence: TGTGCCAACGGGGCAGGCAATCAGCCCCAGCATTTT. It translates to CANGAGNQPQHF. The chain links TRBV12-3 or TRBV12-4 to TRBJ1-5, with D perhaps TRBD1 (5 bases). CDR3 size: 12 residues. V gave up 10 bases and J gave up 2 bases, with 9 bases separating them.

This clonotype was found many times. This chain links TRBV3-1 with TRBJ2-1; no definite D call. V lost 1 base and J lost 6, with 10 bases in between. CDR1 and CDR2 from the germline V gene are LGHDT and YNNKEL (reference sequence). This CDR3 comprises 14 residues. For the CDR3, the DNA is TGTGCCAGCAGCCAAGCTGTTACCGGCAATGAGCAGTTCTTC. Its protein product is CASSQAVTGNEQFF.